Below, 10 T cell receptor beta chains from the same sample are listed, as sequenced in a study of OX40 agonist ivuxolimab in advanced cancers. The protocol was immunoSEQ multiplex PCR, while the TCRdb copy is restricted to in-frame clones and leaves out a portion. The sample lists more than 100,000 clones, 93% occurring once. Sequencing used CD4+ or CD8+ T cells sorted from blood, obtained in a trial of the OX40 agonist ivuxolimab. These receptors all come from an adult with an advanced solid tumor such as melanoma, head and neck, liver or kidney cancer.

The CDR3 reads CASSIPGALSTEAFF. The CDR3, as DNA: TGTGCCAGTAGTATCCCCGGGGCGCTGAGCACTGAAGCTTTCTTT. The rearrangement links TRBV19 to TRBJ1-1; perhaps TRBD1 as D (5 bases). Germline-derived CDR1 and CDR2 are LNHDA and SQIVND (reference sequence). Trimming pared 3 bases from V and 4 bases from J, leaving 15 bases between. This CDR3 has 15 amino acids.

V is TRBV9 and J is TRBJ2-1; D remains ambiguous. This CDR3 has 15 residues. Trimming cost V 3 bases and J 0 bases, with 10 bases left between them. Germline CDR1 SGDLS, CDR2 YYNGEE. CDR3 residues: CASSATIVSYNEQFF. The CDR3 nucleotides read TGTGCCAGCAGCGCCACTATTGTCTCCTACAATGAGCAGTTCTTC.

The CDR3 region has the DNA TGTGCCTGGAGTGTAGGCGCAAACGCTATTCAGTACTTC. It yields the protein CAWSVGANAIQYF. This sequence joins TRBV30 and TRBJ2-4, with D uncertain. V was cut by 0 bases and J by 10 bases, with 13 bases left in between. CDR3 length: 13 residues. From germline, CDR1 is GTSNPN and CDR2 SVGIG (reference sequence).

V gene TRBV6-6 combines with J gene TRBJ2-7; perhaps D is TRBD1 or TRBD2 (7 bases each). The CDR3 contains 12 residues. Trimming removed 7 bases at V and 6 bases at J, with 13 bases between. Germline V gene sequence: CDR1 MNHNY, CDR2 SVGAGI (reference sequence). CDR3 sequence: CASNPGGAEQYF. DNA of the CDR3: TGTGCCAGCAACCCAGGGGGGGCCGAGCAGTACTTC.

This sequence joins TRBV28 and TRBJ2-7, with D maybe TRBD1 (7 bases). V lost 6 bases and J lost 6, with 9 bases in between. The CDR3 runs to 11 residues. Germline CDR1 and CDR2: MDHEN and SYDVKM. Here the CDR3 DNA reads TGTGCCAGCAGGCAGGGGGGCGAGCAGTACTTC. Translating gives CASRQGGEQYF.

The rearrangement uses TRBV11-2 and TRBJ2-1; 9 positions match TRBD1. V trimming: 5 bases; J trimming: 4 bases; junction bases outside the gene matches: 3. There are 14 residues in the CDR3. CDR1 is SGHAT and CDR2 is FQNNGV in the germline V gene. The CDR3 DNA reads as TGTGCCAGCAGCCTTGACAGGGGGTACAATGAGCAGTTCTTC. Its translation is CASSLDRGYNEQFF.

The chain recombines TRBV19 with TRBJ2-7; 8 nucleotides agree with TRBD2. After removal of 5 bases from V and 0 bases from J, the junction contained 12 bases not matched to a gene. The CDR3 sequence is 17 residues long. Germline CDR1 is LNHDA and CDR2 is SQIVND (reference sequence). CDR3 bases: TGTGCCAGTAGTCTGGGGCTAGCGGGCGAGAGCTCCTACGAGCAGTACTTC. Translated: CASSLGLAGESSYEQYF. Full variable domain (remainder filled in from reference TRBV19 and TRBJ2-7): DGGITQSPKYLFRKEGQNVTLSCEQNLNHDAMYWYRQDPGQGLRLIYYSQIVNDFQKGDIAEGYSVSREKKESFPLTVTSAQKNPTAFYLCASSLGLAGESSYEQYFGPGTRLTVT.

The V gene is TRBV6-1, the J gene TRBJ2-2; D is possibly TRBD1 (7 bases). The germline V gene has CDR1 MNHNS and CDR2 SASEGT. V was pared by 6 bases and J by 5 bases, with 13 bases between. This CDR3 region has 14 residues. The CDR3 reads CASRETGRTGELFF. CDR3 sequence (DNA): TGTGCCAGCAGAGAGACAGGGAGGACCGGGGAGCTGTTTTTT.

The chain carries TRBV18 and TRBJ2-7; 11 bases agree with TRBD2. CDR3 length equals 14 residues. Germline CDR1 and CDR2: KGHSH and LQKENI. Trimming at V came to 4 bases and at J to 4 bases, leaving 3 bases not matched to a gene. CDR3 in DNA: TGTGCCAGCTCACAACTAGCGGGGGTATACGAGCAGTACTTC. Translating gives CASSQLAGVYEQYF.

This chain joins TRBV18 and TRBJ2-1; tentatively, D is TRBD2 (5 bases). This CDR3 is 13 amino acids long. Trimming stripped 5 bases from V and 6 bases from J, with 11 bases between. The germline V gene encodes CDR1 KGHSH and CDR2 LQKENI. The CDR3 loop reads CASSTLVSNEQFF. The CDR3 DNA is TGTGCCAGCTCAACACTAGTTAGCAATGAGCAGTTCTTC.